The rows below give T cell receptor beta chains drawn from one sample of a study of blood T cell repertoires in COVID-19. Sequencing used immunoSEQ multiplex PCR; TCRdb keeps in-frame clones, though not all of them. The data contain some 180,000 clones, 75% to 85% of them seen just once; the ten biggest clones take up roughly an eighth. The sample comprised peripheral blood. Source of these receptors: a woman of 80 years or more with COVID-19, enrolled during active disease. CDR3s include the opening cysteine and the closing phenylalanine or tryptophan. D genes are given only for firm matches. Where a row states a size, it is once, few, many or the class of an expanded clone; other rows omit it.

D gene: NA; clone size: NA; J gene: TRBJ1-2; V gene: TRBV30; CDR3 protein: CAWSWTRLYGYTF; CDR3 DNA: TGTGCCTGGAGTTGGACACGTCTCTATGGCTACACCTTC
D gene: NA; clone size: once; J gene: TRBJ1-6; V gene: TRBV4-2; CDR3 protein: CASSQVAGNSPLHF; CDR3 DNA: TGTGCCAGCAGCCAAGTAGCAGGGAATTCACCCCTCCACTTT
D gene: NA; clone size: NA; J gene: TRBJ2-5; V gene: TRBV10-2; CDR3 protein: CASSEVPIGETQYF; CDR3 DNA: TGCGCCAGCAGTGAAGTACCAATCGGGGAGACCCAGTACTTC
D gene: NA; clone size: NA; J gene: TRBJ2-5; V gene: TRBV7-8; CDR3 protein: CASSQFEGVSGVETQYF; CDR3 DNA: TGTGCCAGCAGCCAATTCGAGGGGGTCTCGGGTGTGGAGACCCAGTACTTC
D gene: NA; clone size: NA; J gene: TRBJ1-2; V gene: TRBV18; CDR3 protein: CASSPTTAQTPYGYTF; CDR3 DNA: TGTGCCAGCTCACCCACGACAGCACAGACTCCCTATGGCTACACCTTC
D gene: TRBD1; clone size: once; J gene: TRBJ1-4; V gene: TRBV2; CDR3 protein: CASWREQGRSNEKLFF; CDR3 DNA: TGTGCCAGCTGGCGGGAACAGGGGCGAAGTAATGAAAAACTGTTTTTT
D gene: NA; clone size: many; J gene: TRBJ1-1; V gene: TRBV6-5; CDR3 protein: CASSYLPGGTEAFF; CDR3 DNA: TGTGCCAGCAGTTATTTGCCGGGGGGCACTGAAGCTTTCTTT
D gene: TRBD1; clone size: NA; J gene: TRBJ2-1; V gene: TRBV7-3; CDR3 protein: CASSPDRGVYEQFF; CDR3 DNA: TGTGCCAGCAGTCCCGACAGGGGGGTCTATGAGCAGTTCTTC
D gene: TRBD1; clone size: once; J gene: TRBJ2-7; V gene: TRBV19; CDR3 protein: CASSSLGQGAYEQYF; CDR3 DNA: TGTGCCAGTAGTTCCTTGGGACAGGGAGCCTACGAGCAGTACTTC
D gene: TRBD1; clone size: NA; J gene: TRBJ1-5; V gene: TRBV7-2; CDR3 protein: CASSAWTGSDQHF; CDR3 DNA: TGTGCCAGCAGCGCCTGGACAGGGTCAGACCAGCATTTT
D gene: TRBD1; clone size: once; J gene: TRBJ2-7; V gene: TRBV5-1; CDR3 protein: CASRPSIQGVSHYEQYF; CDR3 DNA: TGCGCCAGCAGGCCCTCAATTCAGGGGGTTAGTCACTACGAGCAGTACTTC
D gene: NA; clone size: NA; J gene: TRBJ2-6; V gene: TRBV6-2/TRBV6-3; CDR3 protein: CASSRTASGANVLTF; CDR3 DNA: TGTGCCAGCAGTCGTACAGCCTCTGGGGCCAACGTCCTGACTTTC
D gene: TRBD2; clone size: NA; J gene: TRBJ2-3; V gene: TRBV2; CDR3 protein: CASSQLAGGADTQYF; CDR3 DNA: TGTGCCAGCAGTCAACTAGCGGGGGGGGCAGATACGCAGTATTTT
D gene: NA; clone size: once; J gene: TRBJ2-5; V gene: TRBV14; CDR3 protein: CASSPRIRGETQYF; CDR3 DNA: TGTGCCAGCAGCCCCCGGATACGGGGAGAGACCCAGTACTTC
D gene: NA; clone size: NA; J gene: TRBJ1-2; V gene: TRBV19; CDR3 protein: CASSYQAFYGYTF; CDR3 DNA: TGTGCCAGTAGTTATCAGGCATTCTATGGCTACACCTTC
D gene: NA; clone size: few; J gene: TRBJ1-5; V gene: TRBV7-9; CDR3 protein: CASSATGRQPQHF; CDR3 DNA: TGTGCCAGCAGCGCAACAGGGAGACAGCCCCAGCATTTT
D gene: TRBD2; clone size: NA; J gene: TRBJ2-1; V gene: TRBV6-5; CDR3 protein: CASGALAGLNEQFF; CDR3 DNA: TGTGCCTCCGGGGCACTAGCGGGACTCAATGAGCAGTTCTTC
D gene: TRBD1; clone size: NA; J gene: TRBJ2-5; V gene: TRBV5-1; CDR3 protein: CASSYSPGTGKETQYF; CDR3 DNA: TGCGCCAGCAGCTACAGTCCCGGGACAGGGAAAGAGACCCAGTACTTC
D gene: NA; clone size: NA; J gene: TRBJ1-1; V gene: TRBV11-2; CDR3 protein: CASSLVPGNEAFF; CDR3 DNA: TGTGCCAGCAGCTTAGTTCCAGGGAATGAAGCTTTCTTT
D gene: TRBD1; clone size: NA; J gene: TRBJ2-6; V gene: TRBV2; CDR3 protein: CASTLDRAGANVLTF; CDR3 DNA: TGTGCCAGCACTCTGGACAGGGCCGGGGCCAACGTCCTGACTTTC
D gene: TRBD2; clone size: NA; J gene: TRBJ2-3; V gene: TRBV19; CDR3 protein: CASSIGAGVTDTQYF; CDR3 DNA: TGTGCCAGTAGTATAGGGGCGGGAGTCACAGATACGCAGTATTTT
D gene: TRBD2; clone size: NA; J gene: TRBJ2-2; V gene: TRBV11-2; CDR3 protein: CASSLDRLAGTGELFF; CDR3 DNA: TGTGCCAGCAGCTTAGATCGACTAGCGGGGACCGGGGAGCTGTTTTTT
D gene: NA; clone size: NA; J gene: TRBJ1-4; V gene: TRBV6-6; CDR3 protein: CASSYGAATNEKLFF; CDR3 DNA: TGTGCCAGCAGTTACGGAGCAGCAACTAATGAAAAACTGTTTTTT
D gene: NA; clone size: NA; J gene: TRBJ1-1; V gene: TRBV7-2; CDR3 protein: CASSLADQGWAEAFF; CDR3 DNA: TGTGCCAGCAGCTTAGCCGATCAGGGGTGGGCTGAAGCTTTCTTT
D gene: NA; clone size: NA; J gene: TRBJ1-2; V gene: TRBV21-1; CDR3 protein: CASSPQPTDGYTF; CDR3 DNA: TGTGCCAGCAGCCCTCAACCGACAGATGGCTACACCTTC
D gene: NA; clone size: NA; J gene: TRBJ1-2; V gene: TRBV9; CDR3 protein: CASSVYPGDYGYTF; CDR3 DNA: TGTGCCAGCAGCGTATATCCAGGGGACTATGGCTACACCTTC
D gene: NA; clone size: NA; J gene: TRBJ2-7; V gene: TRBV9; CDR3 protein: CASSVATGTYEQYF; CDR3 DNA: TGTGCCAGCAGCGTAGCTACGGGGACCTACGAGCAGTACTTC
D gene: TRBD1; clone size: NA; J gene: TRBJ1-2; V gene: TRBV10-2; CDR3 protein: CASSVKTGPDDTF; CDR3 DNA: TGCGCCAGCAGTGTCAAGACAGGGCCGGACGACACCTTC
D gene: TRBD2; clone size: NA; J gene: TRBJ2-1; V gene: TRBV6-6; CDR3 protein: CASRPGTSGYYNEQFF; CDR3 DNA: TGTGCCAGCAGACCCGGGACTAGCGGTTATTACAATGAGCAGTTCTTC
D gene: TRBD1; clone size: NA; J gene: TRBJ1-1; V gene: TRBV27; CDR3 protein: CASSPHDRGTEAFF; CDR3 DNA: TGTGCCAGCAGTCCTCATGACAGGGGAACTGAAGCTTTCTTT
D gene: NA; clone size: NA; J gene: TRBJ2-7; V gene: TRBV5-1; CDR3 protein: CASYTGTSSYEQYF; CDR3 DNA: TGCGCCAGTTATACCGGGACAAGCTCCTACGAGCAGTACTTC
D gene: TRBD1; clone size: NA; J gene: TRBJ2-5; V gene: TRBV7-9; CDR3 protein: CASSLGARGQGRETQYF; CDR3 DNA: TGTGCCAGCAGCTTAGGTGCTCGAGGACAGGGGAGGGAGACCCAGTACTTC
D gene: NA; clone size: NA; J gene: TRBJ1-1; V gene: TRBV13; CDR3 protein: CASSIGRSPRFTEAFF; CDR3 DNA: TGTGCCAGCAGCATAGGGCGGAGCCCTAGGTTCACTGAAGCTTTCTTT
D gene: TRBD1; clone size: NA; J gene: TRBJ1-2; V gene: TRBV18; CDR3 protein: CASSPERTGDGYGYTF; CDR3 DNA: TGTGCCAGCTCACCCGAGAGGACAGGGGACGGCTATGGCTACACCTTC
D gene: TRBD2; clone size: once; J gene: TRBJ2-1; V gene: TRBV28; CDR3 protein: CASSSMGLAGNEQFF; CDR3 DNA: TGTGCCAGCAGTTCCATGGGACTAGCGGGTAATGAGCAGTTCTTC
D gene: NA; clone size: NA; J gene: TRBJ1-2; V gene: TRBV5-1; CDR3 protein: CASSLAGEGYGYTF; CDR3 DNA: TGCGCCAGCAGCTTGGCCGGGGAAGGCTATGGCTACACCTTC
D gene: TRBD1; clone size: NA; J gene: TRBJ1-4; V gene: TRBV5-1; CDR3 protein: CASSRDSLTTNEKLFF; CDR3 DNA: TGCGCCAGCAGCCGGGACAGCCTAACAACTAATGAAAAACTGTTTTTT
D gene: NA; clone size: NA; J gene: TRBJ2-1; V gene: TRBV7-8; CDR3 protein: CASSVFAGIIYNEQFF; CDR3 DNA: TGTGCCAGCAGCGTTTTCGCAGGGATTATCTACAATGAGCAGTTCTTC
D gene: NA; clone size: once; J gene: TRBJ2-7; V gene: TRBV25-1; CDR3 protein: CASSEWGDYEQYF; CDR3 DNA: TGTGCCAGCAGTGAATGGGGAGACTACGAGCAGTACTTC
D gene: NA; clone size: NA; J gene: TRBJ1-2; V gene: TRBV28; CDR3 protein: CASSLPSLPHYGYTF; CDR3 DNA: TGTGCCAGCAGTTTACCGAGTCTGCCTCACTATGGCTACACCTTC
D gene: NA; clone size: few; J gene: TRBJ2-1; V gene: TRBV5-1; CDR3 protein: CASSSEIALNNEQFF; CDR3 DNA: TGCGCCAGCAGCTCCGAGATAGCTTTAAACAATGAGCAGTTCTTC
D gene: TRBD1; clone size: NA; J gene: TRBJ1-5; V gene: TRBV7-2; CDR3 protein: CASSSEGGNNQPQHF; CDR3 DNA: TGTGCCAGCAGTTCAGAAGGGGGCAACAATCAGCCCCAGCATTTT
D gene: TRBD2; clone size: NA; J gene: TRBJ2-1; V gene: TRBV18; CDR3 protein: CASSPGRDMHNEQFF; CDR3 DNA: TGTGCCAGCTCCCCGGGGAGGGATATGCACAATGAGCAGTTCTTC
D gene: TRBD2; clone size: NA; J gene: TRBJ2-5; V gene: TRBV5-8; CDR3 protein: CASTRGLAGIRQETQYF; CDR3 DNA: TGTGCCAGCACCAGGGGACTAGCGGGAATAAGGCAAGAGACCCAGTACTTC
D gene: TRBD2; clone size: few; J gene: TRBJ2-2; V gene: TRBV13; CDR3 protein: CASSALGWGGTGELFF; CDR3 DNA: TGTGCCAGCAGCGCCCTAGGATGGGGAGGGACCGGGGAGCTGTTTTTT
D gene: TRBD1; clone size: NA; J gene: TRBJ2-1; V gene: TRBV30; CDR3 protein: CAWSALMGQVNNEQFF; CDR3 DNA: TGTGCCTGGAGTGCCCTTATGGGACAGGTGAACAATGAGCAGTTCTTC
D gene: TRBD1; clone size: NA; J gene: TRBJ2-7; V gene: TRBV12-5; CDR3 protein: CASGLTHDRGYPYEQYF; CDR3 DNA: TGTGCTAGTGGTTTGACCCACGACAGGGGCTATCCCTACGAGCAGTACTTC
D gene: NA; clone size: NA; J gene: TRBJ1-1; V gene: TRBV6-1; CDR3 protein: CASSEAPTEAFF; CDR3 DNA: TGTGCCAGCAGTGAGGCACCCACTGAAGCTTTCTTT
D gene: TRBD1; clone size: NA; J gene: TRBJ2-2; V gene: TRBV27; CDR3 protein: CASRTGAGELFF; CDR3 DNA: TGTGCCAGCCGGACAGGGGCCGGGGAGCTGTTTTTT
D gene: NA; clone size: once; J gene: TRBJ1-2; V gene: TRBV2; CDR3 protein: CASKGGSYGYTF; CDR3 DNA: TGTGCCAGCAAGGGGGGGAGCTATGGCTACACCTTC
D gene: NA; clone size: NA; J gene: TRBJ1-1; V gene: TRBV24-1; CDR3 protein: CATSMSRGGTEAFF; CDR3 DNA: TGTGCCACCAGTATGTCGAGGGGGGGGACTGAAGCTTTCTTT
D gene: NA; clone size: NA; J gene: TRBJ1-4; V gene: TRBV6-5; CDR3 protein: CASSSGDATNEKLFF; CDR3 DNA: TGTGCCAGCAGTTCAGGGGATGCAACTAATGAAAAACTGTTTTTT
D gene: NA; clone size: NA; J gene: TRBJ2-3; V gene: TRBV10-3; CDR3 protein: CAISDTRYTDTQYF; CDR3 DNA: TGTGCCATCAGTGACACCCGGTACACAGATACGCAGTATTTT
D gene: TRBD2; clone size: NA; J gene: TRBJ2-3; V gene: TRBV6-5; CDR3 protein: CASSYSPSGGADTQYF; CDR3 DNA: TGTGCCAGCAGTTACTCCCCTAGCGGGGGGGCGGATACGCAGTATTTT
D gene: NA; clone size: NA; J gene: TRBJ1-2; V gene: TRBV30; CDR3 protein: CARYGWPGYTF; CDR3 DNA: TGTGCCCGCTACGGGTGGCCGGGCTACACCTTC